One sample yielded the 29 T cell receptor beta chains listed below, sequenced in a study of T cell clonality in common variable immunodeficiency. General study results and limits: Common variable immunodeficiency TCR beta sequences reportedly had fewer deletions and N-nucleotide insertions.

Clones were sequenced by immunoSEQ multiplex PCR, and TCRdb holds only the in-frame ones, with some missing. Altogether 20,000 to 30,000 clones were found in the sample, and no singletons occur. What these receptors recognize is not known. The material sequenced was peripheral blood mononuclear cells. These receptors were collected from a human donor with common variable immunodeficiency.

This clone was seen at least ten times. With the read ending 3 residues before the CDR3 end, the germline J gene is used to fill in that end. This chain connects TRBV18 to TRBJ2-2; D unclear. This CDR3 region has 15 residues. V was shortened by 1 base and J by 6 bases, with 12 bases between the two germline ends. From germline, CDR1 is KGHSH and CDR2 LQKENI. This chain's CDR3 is CASSPLAAAAGELFF. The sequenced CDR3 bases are TGTGCCAGCTCACCACTTGCGGCGGCGGCCGGGGAG.

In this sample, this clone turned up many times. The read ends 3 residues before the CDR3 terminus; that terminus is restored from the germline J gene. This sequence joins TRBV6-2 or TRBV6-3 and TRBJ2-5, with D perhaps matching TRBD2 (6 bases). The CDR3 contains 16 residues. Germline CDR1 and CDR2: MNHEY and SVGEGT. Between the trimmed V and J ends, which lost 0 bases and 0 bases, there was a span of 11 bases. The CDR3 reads CASSYSPSANQETQYF. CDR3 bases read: TGTGCCAGCAGTTACTCGCCTAGCGCGAACCAAGAGACC.

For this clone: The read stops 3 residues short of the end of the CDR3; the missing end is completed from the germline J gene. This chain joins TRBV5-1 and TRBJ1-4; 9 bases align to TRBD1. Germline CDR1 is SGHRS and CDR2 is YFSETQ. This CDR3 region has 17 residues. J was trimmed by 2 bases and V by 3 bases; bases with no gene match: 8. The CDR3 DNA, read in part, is TGCGCCAGCAGCTCCTCCGGGACAGGGTACACTAATGAAAAA. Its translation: CASSSSGTGYTNEK. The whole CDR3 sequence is CASSSSGTGYTNEKLFF.

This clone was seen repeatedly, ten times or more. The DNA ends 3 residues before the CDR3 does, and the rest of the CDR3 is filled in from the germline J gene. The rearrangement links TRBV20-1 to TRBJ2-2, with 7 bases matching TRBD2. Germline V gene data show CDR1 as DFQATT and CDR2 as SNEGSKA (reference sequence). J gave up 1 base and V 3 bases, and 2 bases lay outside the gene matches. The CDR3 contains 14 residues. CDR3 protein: CSARSGGNTGELFF. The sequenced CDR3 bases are TGCAGTGCTAGGTCGGGGGGGAACACCGGGGAG.

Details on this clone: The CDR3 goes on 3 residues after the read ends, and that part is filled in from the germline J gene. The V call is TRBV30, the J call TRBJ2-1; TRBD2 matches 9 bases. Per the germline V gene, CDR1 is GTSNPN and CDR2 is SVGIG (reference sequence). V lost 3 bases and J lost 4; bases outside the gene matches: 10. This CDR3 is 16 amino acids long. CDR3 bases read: TGTGCCTGGAGGGCAGGTAGGCTAGCGGGATACAATGAG. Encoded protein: CAWRAGRLAGYNE. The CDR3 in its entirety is CAWRAGRLAGYNEQFF.

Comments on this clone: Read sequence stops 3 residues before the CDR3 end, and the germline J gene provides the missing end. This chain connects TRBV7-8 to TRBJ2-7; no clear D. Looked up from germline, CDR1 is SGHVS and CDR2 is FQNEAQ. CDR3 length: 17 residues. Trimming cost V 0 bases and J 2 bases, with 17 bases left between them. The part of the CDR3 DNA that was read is TGTGCCAGCAGCTTAGCCCCCTGGGTAGCTCGGACCTACGAG. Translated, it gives CASSLAPWVARTYE. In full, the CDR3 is CASSLAPWVARTYEQYF.

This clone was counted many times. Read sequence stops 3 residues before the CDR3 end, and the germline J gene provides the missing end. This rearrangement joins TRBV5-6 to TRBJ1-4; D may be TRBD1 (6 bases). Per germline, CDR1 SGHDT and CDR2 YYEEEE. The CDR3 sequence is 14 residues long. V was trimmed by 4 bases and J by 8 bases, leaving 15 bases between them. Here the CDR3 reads CASSPDSLAEKLFF. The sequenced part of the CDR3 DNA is TGTGCCAGCAGCCCGGACAGTCTTGCGGAAAAA.

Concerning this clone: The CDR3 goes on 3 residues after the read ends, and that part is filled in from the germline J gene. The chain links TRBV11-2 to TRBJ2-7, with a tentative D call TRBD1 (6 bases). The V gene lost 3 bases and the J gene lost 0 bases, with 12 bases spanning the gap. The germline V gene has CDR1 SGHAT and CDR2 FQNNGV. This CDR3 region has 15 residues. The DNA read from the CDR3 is TGTGCCAGCAGCTTCGGGACATATAGCTCCTACGAG. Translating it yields CASSFGTYSSYE. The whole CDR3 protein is CASSFGTYSSYEQYF.

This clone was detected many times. The CDR3 is CASSRLAEFPNEQFF. The part of the CDR3 DNA that was read is TGTGCCAGCAGCCGACTAGCGGAGTTTCCGAATGAG. The chain uses TRBV6-4 and TRBJ2-1, with 9 bases lining up with TRBD2. The observed sequence ends 3 residues before the CDR3 terminus, with the missing tail filled in from the germline J gene. Germline V lookup: CDR1 MRHNA, CDR2 SNTAGT. CDR3 length equals 15 residues. The J segment lost 7 bases and the V segment lost 6 bases, leaving 10 bases of the junction unmatched.

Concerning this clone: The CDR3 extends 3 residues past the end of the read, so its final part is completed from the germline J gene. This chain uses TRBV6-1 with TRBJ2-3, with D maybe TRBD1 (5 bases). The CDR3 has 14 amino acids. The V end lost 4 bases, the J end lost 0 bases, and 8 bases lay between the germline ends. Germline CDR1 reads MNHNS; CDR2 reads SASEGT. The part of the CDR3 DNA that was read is TGTGCCAGCAGTGCCAGGGCTAGCACAGATACG. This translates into CASSARASTDT. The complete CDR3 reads CASSARASTDTQYF.

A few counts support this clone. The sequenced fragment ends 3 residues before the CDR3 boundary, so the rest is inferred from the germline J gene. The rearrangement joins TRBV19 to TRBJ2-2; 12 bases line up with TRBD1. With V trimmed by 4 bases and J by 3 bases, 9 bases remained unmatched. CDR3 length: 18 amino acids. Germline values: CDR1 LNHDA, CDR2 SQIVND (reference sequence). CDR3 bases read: TGTGCCAGTAGTAACTGGGACAGGGGGCGCGCGGACACCGGGGAG. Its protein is CASSNWDRGRADTGE. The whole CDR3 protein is CASSNWDRGRADTGELFF. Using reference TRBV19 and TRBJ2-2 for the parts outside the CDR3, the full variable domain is DGGITQSPKYLFRKEGQNVTLSCEQNLNHDAMYWYRQDPGQGLRLIYYSQIVNDFQKGDIAEGYSVSREKKESFPLTVTSAQKNPTAFYLCASSNWDRGRADTGELFFGEGSRLTVL.

CDR3: CASSEGVRLGGRTDTQYF. CDR3 bases read: TGTGCCAGCAGTGAAGGAGTTAGGCTAGGGGGAAGGACAGATACG. V and J are TRBV6-1 and TRBJ2-3; TRBD1 might be the D (6 bases). With the read ending 3 residues before the CDR3 end, the germline J gene is used to fill in that end. V shed 1 base and J shed 3 bases, with 20 bases lying between them. This CDR3 region has 18 residues. Germline V CDR1 and CDR2: MNHNS, SASEGT.

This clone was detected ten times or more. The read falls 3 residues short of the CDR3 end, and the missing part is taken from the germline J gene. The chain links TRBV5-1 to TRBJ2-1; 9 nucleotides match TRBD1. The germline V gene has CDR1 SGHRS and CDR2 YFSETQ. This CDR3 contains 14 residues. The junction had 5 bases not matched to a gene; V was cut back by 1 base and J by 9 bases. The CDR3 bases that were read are TGCGCCAGCAGCTTGTCACAGGGGGCTTTTGAG. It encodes CASSLSQGAFE. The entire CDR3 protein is CASSLSQGAFEQFF.

CDR3 amino acids: CASSAKTGKATEAFF. The sequenced CDR3 bases are TGTGCCAGCAGCGCCAAGACAGGGAAAGCCACTGAA. This sequence joins TRBV7-8 and TRBJ1-1; 7 bases are shared with TRBD1. The CDR3 is cut off 3 residues early in the read; its end comes from the germline J gene. The CDR3 is 15 residues long. V dropped 5 bases and J dropped 4; count of bases not matched to a gene: 10. The germline V gene encodes CDR1 SGHVS and CDR2 FQNEAQ. The variable domain in full, completed from reference TRBV7-8 and TRBJ1-1, reads GAGVSQSPRYKVAKRGQDVALRCDPISGHVSLFWYQQALGQGPEFLTYFQNEAQLDKSGLPSDRFFAERPEGSVSTLKIQRTQQEDSAVYLCASSAKTGKATEAFFGQGTRLTVV.

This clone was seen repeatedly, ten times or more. The CDR3 region is CASSPPILGNTEAFF. The covered CDR3 bases are TGTGCCAGCTCACCACCCATTCTCGGGAACACTGAA. The gene calls are TRBV18 and TRBJ1-1; D unresolved. The read gets to within 3 residues of the CDR3 end, and the germline J gene fills in the rest. CDR3 length equals 15 residues. Trimming removed 0 bases from V and 1 base from J, with 9 bases in between. CDR1 and CDR2 from the germline V gene are KGHSH and LQKENI.

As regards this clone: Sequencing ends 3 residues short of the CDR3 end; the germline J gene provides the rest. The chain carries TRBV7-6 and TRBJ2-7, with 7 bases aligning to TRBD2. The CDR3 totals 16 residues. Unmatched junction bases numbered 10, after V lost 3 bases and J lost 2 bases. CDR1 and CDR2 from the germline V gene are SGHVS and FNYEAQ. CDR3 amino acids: CASSLRSGGGTYEQYF. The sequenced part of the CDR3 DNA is TGTGCCAGCAGCTTGAGGTCCGGCGGGGGAACCTACGAG.

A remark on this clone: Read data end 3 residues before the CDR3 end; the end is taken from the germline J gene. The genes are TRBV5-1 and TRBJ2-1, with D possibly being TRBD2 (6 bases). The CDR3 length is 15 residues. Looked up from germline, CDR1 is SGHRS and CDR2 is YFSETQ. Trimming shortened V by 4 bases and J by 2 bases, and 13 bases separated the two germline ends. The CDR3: CASSQGLIAYNEQFF. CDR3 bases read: TGCGCCAGCAGCCAGGGACTTATCGCCTACAATGAG.

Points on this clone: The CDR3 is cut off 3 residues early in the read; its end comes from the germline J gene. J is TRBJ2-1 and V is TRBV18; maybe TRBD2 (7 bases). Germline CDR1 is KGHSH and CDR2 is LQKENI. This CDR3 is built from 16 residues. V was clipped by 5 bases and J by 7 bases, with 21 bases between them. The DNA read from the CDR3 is TGTGCCAGCTCAGATTCGACTAGAGGGGGGGGGAATGAG. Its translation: CASSDSTRGGGNE. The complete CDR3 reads CASSDSTRGGGNEQFF.

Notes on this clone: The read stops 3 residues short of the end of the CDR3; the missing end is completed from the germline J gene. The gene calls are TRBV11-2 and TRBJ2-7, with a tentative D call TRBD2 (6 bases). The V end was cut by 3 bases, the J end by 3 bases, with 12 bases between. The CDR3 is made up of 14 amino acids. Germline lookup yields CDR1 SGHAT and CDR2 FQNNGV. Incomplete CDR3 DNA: TGTGCCAGCAGCTTTGCCGAGGGACTCTACGAG. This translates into CASSFAEGLYE. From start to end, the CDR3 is CASSFAEGLYEQYF.

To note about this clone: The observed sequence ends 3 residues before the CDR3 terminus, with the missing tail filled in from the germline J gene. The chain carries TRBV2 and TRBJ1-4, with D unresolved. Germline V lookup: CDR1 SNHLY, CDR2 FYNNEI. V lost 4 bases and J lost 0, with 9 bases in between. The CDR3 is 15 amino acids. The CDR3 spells CASSAYGATNEKLFF. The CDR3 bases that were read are TGTGCCAGCAGTGCTTACGGTGCAACTAATGAAAAA.

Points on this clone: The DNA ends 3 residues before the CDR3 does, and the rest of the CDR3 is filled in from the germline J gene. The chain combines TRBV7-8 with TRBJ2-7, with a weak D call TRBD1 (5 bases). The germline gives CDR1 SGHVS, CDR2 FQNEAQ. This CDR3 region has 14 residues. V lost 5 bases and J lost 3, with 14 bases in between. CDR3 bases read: TGTGCCAGCAGCCCGCCAGGGCAGTTCTACGAG. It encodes CASSPPGQFYE. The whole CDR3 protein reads CASSPPGQFYEQYF.

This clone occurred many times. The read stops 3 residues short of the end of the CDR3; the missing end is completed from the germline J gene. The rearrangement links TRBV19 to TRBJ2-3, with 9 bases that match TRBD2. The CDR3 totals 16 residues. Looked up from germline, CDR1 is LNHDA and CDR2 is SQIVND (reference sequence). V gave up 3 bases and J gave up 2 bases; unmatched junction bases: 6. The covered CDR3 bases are TGTGCCAGTAGTATGTCCAGCGGGGGGTTCACAGATACG. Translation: CASSMSSGGFTDT. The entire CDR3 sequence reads CASSMSSGGFTDTQYF.

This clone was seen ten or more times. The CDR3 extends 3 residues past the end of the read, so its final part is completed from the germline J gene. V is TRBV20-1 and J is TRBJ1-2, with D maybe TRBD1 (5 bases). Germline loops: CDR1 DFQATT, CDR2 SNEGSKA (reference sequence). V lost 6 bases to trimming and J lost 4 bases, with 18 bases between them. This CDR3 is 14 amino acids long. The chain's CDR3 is CSATKREGVYGYTF. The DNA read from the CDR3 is TGCAGTGCCACCAAACGGGAAGGGGTCTATGGC.

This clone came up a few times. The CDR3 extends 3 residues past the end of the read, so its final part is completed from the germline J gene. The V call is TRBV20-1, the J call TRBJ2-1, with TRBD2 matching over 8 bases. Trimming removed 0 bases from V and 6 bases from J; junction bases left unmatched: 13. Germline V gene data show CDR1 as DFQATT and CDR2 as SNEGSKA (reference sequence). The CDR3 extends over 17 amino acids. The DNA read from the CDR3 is TGCAGTGCTAGAGATGAAATTGGCGGGAGGATCGGCAATGAG. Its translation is CSARDEIGGRIGNE. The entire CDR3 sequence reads CSARDEIGGRIGNEQFF.

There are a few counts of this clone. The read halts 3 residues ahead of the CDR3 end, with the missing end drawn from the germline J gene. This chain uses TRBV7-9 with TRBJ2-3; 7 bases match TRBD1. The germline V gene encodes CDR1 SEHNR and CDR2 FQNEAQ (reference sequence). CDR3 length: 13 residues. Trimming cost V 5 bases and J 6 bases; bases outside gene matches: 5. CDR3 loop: CASSPDREDTQYF. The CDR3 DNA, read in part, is TGTGCCAGCAGCCCCGACAGGGAGGATACG.

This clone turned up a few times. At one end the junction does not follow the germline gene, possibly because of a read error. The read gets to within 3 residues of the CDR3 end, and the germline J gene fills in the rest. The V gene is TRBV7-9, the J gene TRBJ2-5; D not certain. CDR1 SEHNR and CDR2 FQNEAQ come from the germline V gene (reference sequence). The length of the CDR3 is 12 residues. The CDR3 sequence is CSSSSPKETQYF. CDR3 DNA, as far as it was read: TGTTCCAGCAGCTCACCTAAAGAGACC.

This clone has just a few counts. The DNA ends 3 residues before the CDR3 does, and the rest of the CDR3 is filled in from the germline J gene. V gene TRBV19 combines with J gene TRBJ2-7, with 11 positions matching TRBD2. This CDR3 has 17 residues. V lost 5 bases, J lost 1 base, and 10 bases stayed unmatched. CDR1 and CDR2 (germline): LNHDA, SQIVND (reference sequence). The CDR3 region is CASSPFPLAGGSYEQYF. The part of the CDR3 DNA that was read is TGTGCCAGTAGTCCCTTTCCTCTAGCGGGAGGTTCCTACGAG.

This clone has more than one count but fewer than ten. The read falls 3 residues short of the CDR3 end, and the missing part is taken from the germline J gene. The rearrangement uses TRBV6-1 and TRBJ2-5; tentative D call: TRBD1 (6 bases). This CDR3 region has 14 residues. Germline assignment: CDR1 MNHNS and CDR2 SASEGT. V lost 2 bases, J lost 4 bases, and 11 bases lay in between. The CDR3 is CASSEWQGRETQYF. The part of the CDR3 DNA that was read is TGTGCCAGCAGTGAATGGCAGGGGCGAGAGACC.

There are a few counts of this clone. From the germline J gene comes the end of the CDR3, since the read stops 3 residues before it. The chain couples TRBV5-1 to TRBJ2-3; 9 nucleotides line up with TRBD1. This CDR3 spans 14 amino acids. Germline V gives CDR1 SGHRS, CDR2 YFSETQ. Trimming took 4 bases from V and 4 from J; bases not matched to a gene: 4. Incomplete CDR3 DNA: TGCGCCAGCAGCCTACAGGGGGCTGCAGATACG. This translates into CASSLQGAADT. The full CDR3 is CASSLQGAADTQYF.